Listed below are T cell receptor beta chains from one sample, sequenced in a study of T-cell reconstitution after alpha-beta-depleted transplantation in children. TCRdb recomputed calls from the PCR reads with MiXCR, one row per CDR3 protein. The table includes some 350,000 distinct CDR3 sequences, 16% detected once. This sample comprised PBMCs, mostly from graft donor cells, obtained 360 days after TCRalphabeta/CD19-depleted stem cell transplant. The source of these receptors is a male patient aged 2 to 10 who had a stem cell transplant for acute lymphoblastic leukemia, so the T cells may come from the graft donor. The CDR3 runs from the conserved cysteine through the conserved F or W. D genes are given only for firm matches. For some rows the clone size is stated as once, few or many, or as a class when expanded; others skip it.

d_call: TRBD2; v_call: TRBV7-9; clone_size: .; cdr3_length: 15; j_call: TRBJ2-1; cdr3_aa: CASRNVAGGYNEQFF; cdr3_nt: TGTGCCAGCCGGAATGTAGCGGGAGGGTACAATGAGCAGTTCTTC
d_call: .; v_call: TRBV4-2; clone_size: .; cdr3_length: 15; j_call: TRBJ2-5; cdr3_aa: CASSQDPVGAETQYF; cdr3_nt: TGTGCCAGCAGCCAAGACCCGGTGGGCGCGGAGACCCAGTACTTC
d_call: TRBD2; v_call: TRBV6-2/TRBV6-3; clone_size: .; cdr3_length: 21; j_call: TRBJ2-6; cdr3_aa: CASSIDAGPSGSGSGANVLTF; cdr3_nt: TGTGCCAGCAGTATCGACGCTGGGCCTAGCGGGAGTGGGTCTGGGGCCAACGTCCTGACTTTC
d_call: TRBD1; v_call: TRBV6-5; clone_size: many; cdr3_length: 17; j_call: TRBJ2-7; cdr3_aa: CASSYVRGTGRGYEQYF; cdr3_nt: TGTGCCAGCAGTTACGTAAGGGGGACAGGGAGAGGCTACGAGCAGTACTTC
d_call: .; v_call: TRBV20-1; clone_size: many; cdr3_length: 13; j_call: TRBJ1-4; cdr3_aa: CSAGRTDNEKLFF; cdr3_nt: TGCAGTGCTGGACGGACCGACAATGAAAAACTGTTTTTT
d_call: TRBD1; v_call: TRBV29-1; clone_size: few; cdr3_length: 15; j_call: TRBJ1-1; cdr3_aa: CSVETPLNRGTEAFF; cdr3_nt: TGCAGCGTTGAAACCCCTTTGAACAGGGGGACCGAAGCTTTCTTT
d_call: .; v_call: TRBV7-3; clone_size: few; cdr3_length: 15; j_call: TRBJ1-1; cdr3_aa: CASSLGLVRNTEAFF; cdr3_nt: TGTGCCAGCAGCCTGGGTTTGGTTCGGAACACTGAAGCTTTCTTT
d_call: TRBD2; v_call: TRBV11-2; clone_size: few; cdr3_length: 19; j_call: TRBJ2-5; cdr3_aa: CASSLSGSLAGVNQETQYF; cdr3_nt: TGTGCCAGCAGCTTATCTGGATCACTAGCGGGAGTGAATCAAGAGACCCAGTACTTC
d_call: TRBD1; v_call: TRBV20-1; clone_size: .; cdr3_length: 18; j_call: TRBJ2-6; cdr3_aa: CSAPDRGWGSSGANVLTF; cdr3_nt: TGCAGTGCTCCGGACAGGGGATGGGGAAGTTCTGGGGCCAACGTCCTGACTTTC
d_call: .; v_call: TRBV5-1; clone_size: .; cdr3_length: 16; j_call: TRBJ2-7; cdr3_aa: CASSLSLEDLSYEQYF; cdr3_nt: TGCGCCAGCAGCTTGTCTCTGGAGGACCTCTCCTACGAGCAGTACTTC
d_call: TRBD1; v_call: TRBV4-3; clone_size: few; cdr3_length: 16; j_call: TRBJ2-1; cdr3_aa: CASSQVPGQDYNEQFF; cdr3_nt: TGCGCCAGCAGCCAAGTCCCGGGACAGGACTACAATGAGCAGTTCTTC
d_call: .; v_call: TRBV12-3/TRBV12-4; clone_size: .; cdr3_length: 15; j_call: TRBJ2-5; cdr3_aa: CASSLSELPQETQYF; cdr3_nt: TGTGCCAGCAGTTTATCCGAGCTACCCCAAGAGACCCAGTACTTC
d_call: .; v_call: TRBV28; clone_size: .; cdr3_length: 13; j_call: TRBJ2-7; cdr3_aa: CASSLSVLGEQYF; cdr3_nt: TGTGCCAGCAGTTTGTCCGTTCTGGGGGAGCAGTACTTC
d_call: .; v_call: TRBV13; clone_size: .; cdr3_length: 15; j_call: TRBJ2-1; cdr3_aa: CASSSKTGRLGEQFF; cdr3_nt: TGTGCCAGCAGCTCAAAGACAGGCCGGCTGGGTGAGCAGTTCTTC
d_call: .; v_call: TRBV27; clone_size: .; cdr3_length: 13; j_call: TRBJ2-1; cdr3_aa: CASSMGPVSEQFF; cdr3_nt: TGTGCCAGCAGTATGGGCCCCGTTAGTGAGCAGTTCTTC
d_call: .; v_call: TRBV12-3/TRBV12-4; clone_size: many; cdr3_length: 15; j_call: TRBJ2-2; cdr3_aa: CASTLQGPNTGELFF; cdr3_nt: TGTGCCAGCACTTTACAGGGTCCGAACACCGGGGAGCTGTTTTTT
d_call: .; v_call: TRBV5-1; clone_size: .; cdr3_length: 14; j_call: TRBJ1-5; cdr3_aa: CASSLAGEGQPQHF; cdr3_nt: TGCGCCAGCAGCTTGGCAGGGGAGGGTCAGCCCCAGCATTTT
d_call: .; v_call: TRBV12-3/TRBV12-4; clone_size: .; cdr3_length: 14; j_call: TRBJ1-1; cdr3_aa: CASSLSVENTEAFF; cdr3_nt: TGTGCCAGCAGTTTAAGCGTAGAGAACACTGAAGCTTTCTTT
d_call: .; v_call: TRBV4-3; clone_size: few; cdr3_length: 17; j_call: TRBJ2-1; cdr3_aa: CASSQDQSGVGYNEQFF; cdr3_nt: TGCGCCAGCAGCCAAGATCAGTCGGGAGTGGGGTACAATGAGCAGTTCTTC
d_call: .; v_call: TRBV7-8; clone_size: many; cdr3_length: 17; j_call: TRBJ2-5; cdr3_aa: CASSLRRVRQRQETQYF; cdr3_nt: TGTGCCAGCAGCTTAAGGAGGGTGAGACAGCGCCAAGAGACCCAGTACTTC
d_call: .; v_call: TRBV9; clone_size: .; cdr3_length: 15; j_call: TRBJ2-5; cdr3_aa: CAGSVGGLRQETQYF; cdr3_nt: TGTGCCGGCAGCGTAGGGGGGCTGAGGCAAGAGACCCAGTACTTC
d_call: .; v_call: TRBV28; clone_size: many; cdr3_length: 14; j_call: TRBJ2-5; cdr3_aa: CASSLSWNQETQYF; cdr3_nt: TGTGCCAGCAGTCTGAGCTGGAACCAAGAGACCCAGTACTTC
d_call: .; v_call: TRBV6-5; clone_size: .; cdr3_length: 14; j_call: TRBJ2-1; cdr3_aa: CASSYSSGIYEQFF; cdr3_nt: TGTGCCAGCAGTTACTCCTCGGGGATCTATGAGCAGTTCTTC
d_call: .; v_call: TRBV4-3; clone_size: once; cdr3_length: 16; j_call: TRBJ2-5; cdr3_aa: CASSQDLRRGQETQYF; cdr3_nt: TGCGCCAGCAGCCAAGATCTCCGACGGGGTCAAGAGACCCAGTACTTC
d_call: .; v_call: TRBV20-1; clone_size: few; cdr3_length: 13; j_call: TRBJ2-1; cdr3_aa: CSARMLVAYEQFF; cdr3_nt: TGCAGTGCTAGAATGCTAGTAGCTTATGAGCAGTTCTTC
d_call: TRBD2; v_call: TRBV19; clone_size: few; cdr3_length: 16; j_call: TRBJ2-1; cdr3_aa: CASSPPPGRAVGEQFF; cdr3_nt: TGTGCCAGTAGTCCACCCCCTGGGAGGGCGGTAGGTGAGCAGTTCTTC
d_call: .; v_call: TRBV4-2; clone_size: many; cdr3_length: 13; j_call: TRBJ1-5; cdr3_aa: CASSRGGGQPQHF; cdr3_nt: TGTGCCAGCAGCCGTGGCGGTGGCCAGCCCCAGCATTTT
d_call: TRBD2; v_call: TRBV10-3; clone_size: .; cdr3_length: 19; j_call: TRBJ2-1; cdr3_aa: CAFSLRGLAGGSRDNEQFF; cdr3_nt: TGTGCCTTCAGTTTAAGGGGACTAGCGGGAGGGTCCAGGGACAATGAGCAGTTCTTC
d_call: TRBD2; v_call: TRBV28; clone_size: few; cdr3_length: 14; j_call: TRBJ2-7; cdr3_aa: CASSSAGGSYEQYF; cdr3_nt: TGTGCCAGCAGCTCCGCGGGAGGGTCCTACGAGCAGTACTTC
d_call: .; v_call: TRBV5-5; clone_size: many; cdr3_length: 15; j_call: TRBJ2-5; cdr3_aa: CASSPTSTNQETQYF; cdr3_nt: TGTGCCAGCAGCCCCACTTCGACGAACCAAGAGACCCAGTACTTC
d_call: .; v_call: TRBV7-9; clone_size: few; cdr3_length: 14; j_call: TRBJ1-1; cdr3_aa: CASSVSGGNTEAFF; cdr3_nt: TGTGCCAGCAGCGTTAGCGGGGGAAACACTGAAGCTTTCTTT
d_call: .; v_call: TRBV29-1; clone_size: few; cdr3_length: 12; j_call: TRBJ2-1; cdr3_aa: CSVLVGYNEQFF; cdr3_nt: TGCAGCGTTCTAGTAGGCTACAATGAGCAGTTCTTC
d_call: .; v_call: TRBV10-3; clone_size: .; cdr3_length: 13; j_call: TRBJ1-5; cdr3_aa: CAISREGDQPQHF; cdr3_nt: TGTGCCATCAGTCGTGAGGGGGATCAGCCCCAGCATTTT
d_call: TRBD2; v_call: TRBV12-5; clone_size: .; cdr3_length: 15; j_call: TRBJ2-3; cdr3_aa: CASALRGRLWDTQYF; cdr3_nt: TGTGCTAGTGCCCTTCGCGGGAGGCTTTGGGATACGCAGTATTTT
d_call: .; v_call: TRBV14; clone_size: .; cdr3_length: 15; j_call: TRBJ1-6; cdr3_aa: CASSQAGYDNSPLHF; cdr3_nt: TGTGCCAGCAGCCAAGCGGGCTATGATAATTCACCCCTCCACTTT
d_call: .; v_call: TRBV29-1; clone_size: few; cdr3_length: 15; j_call: TRBJ2-3; cdr3_aa: CSVSTAGDLTDAQYF; cdr3_nt: TGCAGCGTATCAACTGCCGGGGATCTCACAGATGCGCAGTATTTT
d_call: .; v_call: TRBV20-1; clone_size: few; cdr3_length: 12; j_call: TRBJ2-2; cdr3_aa: CSASREPGELFF; cdr3_nt: TGCAGTGCTTCCCGGGAGCCCGGGGAGCTGTTTTTT
d_call: .; v_call: TRBV24-1; clone_size: .; cdr3_length: 12; j_call: TRBJ2-1; cdr3_aa: CATSDSRDEQFF; cdr3_nt: TGTGCCACCAGTGACAGTCGCGATGAGCAGTTCTTC